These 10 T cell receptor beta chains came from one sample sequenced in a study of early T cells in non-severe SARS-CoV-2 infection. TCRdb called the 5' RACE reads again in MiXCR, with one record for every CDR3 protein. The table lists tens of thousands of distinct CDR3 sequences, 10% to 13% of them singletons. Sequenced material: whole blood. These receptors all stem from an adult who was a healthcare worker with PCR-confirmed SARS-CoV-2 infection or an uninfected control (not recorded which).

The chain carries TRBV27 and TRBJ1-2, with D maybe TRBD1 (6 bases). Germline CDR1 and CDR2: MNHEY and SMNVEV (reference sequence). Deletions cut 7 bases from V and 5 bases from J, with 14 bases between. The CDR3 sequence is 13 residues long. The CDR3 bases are TGTGCCAGCATGGGGGGCGTCTCTTATGGCTACACCTTC. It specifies CASMGGVSYGYTF.

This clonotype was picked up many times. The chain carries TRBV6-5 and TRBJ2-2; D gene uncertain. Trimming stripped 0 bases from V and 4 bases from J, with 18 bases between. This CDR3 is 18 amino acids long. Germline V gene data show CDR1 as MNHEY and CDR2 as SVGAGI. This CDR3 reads CASSYSNSIWSSTGELFF. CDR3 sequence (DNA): TGTGCCAGCAGTTACTCGAATTCGATTTGGTCGAGCACCGGGGAGCTGTTTTTT.

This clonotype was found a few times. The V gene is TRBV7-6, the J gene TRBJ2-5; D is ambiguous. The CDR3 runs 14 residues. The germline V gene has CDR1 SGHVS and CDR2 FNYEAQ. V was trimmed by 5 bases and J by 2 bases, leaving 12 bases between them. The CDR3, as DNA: TGTGCCAGCAGCCCACGCGGTCGGCAAGAGACCCAGTACTTC. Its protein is CASSPRGRQETQYF.

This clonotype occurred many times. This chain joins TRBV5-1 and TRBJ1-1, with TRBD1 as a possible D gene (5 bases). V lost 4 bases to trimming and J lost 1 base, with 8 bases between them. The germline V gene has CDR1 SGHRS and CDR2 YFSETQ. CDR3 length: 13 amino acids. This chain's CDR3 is CASSMTANTEAFF. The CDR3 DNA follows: TGCGCCAGCAGCATGACAGCGAACACTGAAGCTTTCTTT.

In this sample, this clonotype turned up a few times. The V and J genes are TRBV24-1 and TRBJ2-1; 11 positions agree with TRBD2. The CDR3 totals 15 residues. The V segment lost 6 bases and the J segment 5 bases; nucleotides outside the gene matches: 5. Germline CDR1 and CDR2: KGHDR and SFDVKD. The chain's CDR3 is CATSFLAGGHNEQFF. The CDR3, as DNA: TGTGCCACCAGTTTCCTAGCGGGAGGACACAATGAGCAGTTCTTC.

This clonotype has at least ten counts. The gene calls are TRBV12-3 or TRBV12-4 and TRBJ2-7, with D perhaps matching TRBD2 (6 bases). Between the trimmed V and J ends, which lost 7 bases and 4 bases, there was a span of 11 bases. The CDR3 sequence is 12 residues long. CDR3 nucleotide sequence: TGTGCCAGCAAAGGCGGGGTATACGAGCAGTACTTC. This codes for CASKGGVYEQYF.

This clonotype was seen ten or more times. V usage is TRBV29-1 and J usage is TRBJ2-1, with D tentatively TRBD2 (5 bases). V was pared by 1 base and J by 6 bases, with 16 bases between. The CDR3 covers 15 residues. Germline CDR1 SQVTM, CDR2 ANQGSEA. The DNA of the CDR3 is TGCAGCGTTGAAGTGTTCGCCGGGAATTTCAATGAGCAGTTCTTC. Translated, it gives CSVEVFAGNFNEQFF.

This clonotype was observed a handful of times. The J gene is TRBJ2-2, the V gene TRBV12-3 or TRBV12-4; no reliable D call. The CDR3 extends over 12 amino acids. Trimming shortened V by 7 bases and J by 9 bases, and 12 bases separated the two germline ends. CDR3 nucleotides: TGTGCCAGCACCACCGAGACCAGGGAGCTGTTTTTT. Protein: CASTTETRELFF.

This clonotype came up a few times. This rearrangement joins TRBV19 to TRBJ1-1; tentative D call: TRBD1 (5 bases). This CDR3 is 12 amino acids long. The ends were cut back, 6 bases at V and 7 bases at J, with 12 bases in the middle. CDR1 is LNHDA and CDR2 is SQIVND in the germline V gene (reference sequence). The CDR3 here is CASSYRGGEAFF. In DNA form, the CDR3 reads TGTGCCAGTAGCTATCGGGGGGGTGAAGCTTTCTTT.

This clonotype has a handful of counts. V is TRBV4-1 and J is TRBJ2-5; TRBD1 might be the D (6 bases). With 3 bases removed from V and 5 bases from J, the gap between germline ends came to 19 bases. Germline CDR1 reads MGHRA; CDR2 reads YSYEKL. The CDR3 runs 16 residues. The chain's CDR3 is CASSHLSGALGETQYF. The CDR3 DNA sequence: TGCGCCAGCAGCCACCTCTCAGGGGCCTTAGGGGAGACCCAGTACTTC.